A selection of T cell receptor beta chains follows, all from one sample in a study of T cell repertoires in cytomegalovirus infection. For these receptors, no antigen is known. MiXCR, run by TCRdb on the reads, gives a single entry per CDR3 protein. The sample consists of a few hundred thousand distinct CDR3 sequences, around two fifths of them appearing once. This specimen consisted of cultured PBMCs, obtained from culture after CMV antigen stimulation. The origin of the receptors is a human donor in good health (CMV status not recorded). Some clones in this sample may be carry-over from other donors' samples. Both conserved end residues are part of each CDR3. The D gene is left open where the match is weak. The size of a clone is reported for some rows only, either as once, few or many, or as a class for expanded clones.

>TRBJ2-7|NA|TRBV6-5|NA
TGTGCCAGCAGTTACTCGGAGGGTTACGAGCAGTACTTC
CASSYSEGYEQYF
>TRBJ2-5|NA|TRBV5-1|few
TGCGCCAGCAGCTTGATCGGGCGAGAAGAGACCCAGTACTTC
CASSLIGREETQYF
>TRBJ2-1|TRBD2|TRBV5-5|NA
TGTGCCAGCAGCTTCCCGGCAGGGACTATTATCAATGAGCAGTTCTTC
CASSFPAGTIINEQFF
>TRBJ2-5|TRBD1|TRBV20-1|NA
TGCAGTGCCCAAGCTGGGGACAGGTACCAAGAGACCCAGTACTTC
CSAQAGDRYQETQYF
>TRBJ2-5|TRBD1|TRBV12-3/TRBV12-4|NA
TGTGCCAGCAGTCGCCTGACAGGGAATATACAAGAGACCCAGTACTTC
CASSRLTGNIQETQYF
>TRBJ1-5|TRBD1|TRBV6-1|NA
TGTGCCAGCCTTGGACAGGGGTGGGTTCAGCCCCAGCATTTT
CASLGQGWVQPQHF
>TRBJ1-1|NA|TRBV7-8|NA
TGTGCCAGCAGCTTATTCGTGATGAACACTGAAGCTTTCTTT
CASSLFVMNTEAFF
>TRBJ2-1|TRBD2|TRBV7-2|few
TGTGCCAGCAGGACACTAGCGGACAATGAGCAGTTCTTC
CASRTLADNEQFF
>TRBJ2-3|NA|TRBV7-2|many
TGTGCCAGCACCCTGGGTTGGGGCAGGAGCACAGATACGCAGTATTTT
CASTLGWGRSTDTQYF
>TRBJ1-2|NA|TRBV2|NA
TGTGCCAGCACCCCCCCGGGCATGGACTATGGCTACACCTTC
CASTPPGMDYGYTF
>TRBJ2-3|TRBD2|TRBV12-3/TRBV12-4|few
TGTGCCAGCACCGAAACTAGCGGGGTGAAGGATACGCAGTATTTT
CASTETSGVKDTQYF
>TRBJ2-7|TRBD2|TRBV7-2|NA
TGTGCCAGCAGCTTAAACGGGGGGGAAGTTTCCTACGAGCAGTACTTC
CASSLNGGEVSYEQYF
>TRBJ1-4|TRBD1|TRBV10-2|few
TGCGCCAGCAGAGTCTGGACAGGGAGAAGAGAAAAACTGTTTTTT
CASRVWTGRREKLFF
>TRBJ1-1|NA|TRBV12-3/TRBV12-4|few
TGTGCCAGCAGCCCCTCCGGACTCACGGGGACTGAAGCTTTCTTT
CASSPSGLTGTEAFF
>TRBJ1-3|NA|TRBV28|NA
TGTGCCAGCCGGCTGGGCTCTGGAAACACCATATATTTT
CASRLGSGNTIYF
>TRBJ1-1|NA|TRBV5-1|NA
TGCGCCAGCAGCGGGATCGGACAATCGTCTGAAGCTTTCTTT
CASSGIGQSSEAFF
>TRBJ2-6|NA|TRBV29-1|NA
TGCAGCGTCGGTCAGGGTCTCGCTGGGGCCAACGTCCTGACTTTC
CSVGQGLAGANVLTF
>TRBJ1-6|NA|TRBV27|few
TGTGCCAGCAGTATAGAATATAATTCACCCCTCCACTTT
CASSIEYNSPLHF
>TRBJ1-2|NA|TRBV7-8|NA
TGTGCCAGCAGCGAAGGCACAGTCCCGCTTGGCTACACCTTC
CASSEGTVPLGYTF
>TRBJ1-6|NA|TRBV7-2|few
TGTGCCAGCAGCCCTAGGTCGCCCCCCTTGACTCGGAATAATTCACCCCTCCACTTT
CASSPRSPPLTRNNSPLHF
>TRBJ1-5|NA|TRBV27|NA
TGTGCCAGCAGCCGACGACCGGACAGTTTGGGTGTCTTAGAGCCCCAGCATTTT
CASSRRPDSLGVLEPQHF
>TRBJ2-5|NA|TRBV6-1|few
TGTGCCAGCACACCGCTTGGGGTTACACAAGAGACCCAGTACTTC
CASTPLGVTQETQYF
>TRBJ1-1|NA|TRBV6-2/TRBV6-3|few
TGTGCCAGCCGAGAAAACACTGAAGCTTTCTTT
CASRENTEAFF
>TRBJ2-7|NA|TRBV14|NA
TGTGCCAGCAGTCCCCCCGCGGGGCTGGCCTCCTACGAGCAGTACTTC
CASSPPAGLASYEQYF
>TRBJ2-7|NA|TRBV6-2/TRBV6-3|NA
TGTGCCAGCAGCCGGGACATCTCCTACGAGCAGTACTTC
CASSRDISYEQYF
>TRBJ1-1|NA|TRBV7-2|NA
TGTGCGTCCTACCCGGGGGGTGGCACTGAAGCTTTCTTT
CASYPGGGTEAFF
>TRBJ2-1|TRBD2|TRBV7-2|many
TGTGCCAGCGGGCCCCCAACGGCGGGGGGGTACAATGAGCAGTTCTTC
CASGPPTAGGYNEQFF
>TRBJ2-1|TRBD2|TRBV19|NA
TGTGCCAGTAGTATTGCGGGAGGGGCCGCCTACAATGAGCAGTTCTTC
CASSIAGGAAYNEQFF
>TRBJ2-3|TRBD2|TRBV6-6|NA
TGTGCCAGCAGTTACTCTGCTAGCGGGAGCACAGATACGCAGTATTTT
CASSYSASGSTDTQYF
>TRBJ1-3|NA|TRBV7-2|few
TGTGCCAGCAGCCGCGTCCGAGGGGCTGGAAACACCATATATTTT
CASSRVRGAGNTIYF
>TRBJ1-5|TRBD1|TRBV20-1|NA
TGCAGTGCTAGTAGGACAGGGGAGTCGTTTGGTCAGCCCCAGCATTTT
CSASRTGESFGQPQHF
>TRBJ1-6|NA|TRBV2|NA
TGTGCCAGCAGCCTAATTAGGAGGGGCTATAATTCACCCCTCCACTTT
CASSLIRRGYNSPLHF
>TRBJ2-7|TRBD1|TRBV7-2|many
TGTGCCGTCAGCGGACAGGTCGGCCCCTACGAGCAGTACTTC
CAVSGQVGPYEQYF
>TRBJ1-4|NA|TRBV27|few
TGTGCCAGCAGGCCCCCCAATGGGAATGAAAAACTGTTTTTT
CASRPPNGNEKLFF
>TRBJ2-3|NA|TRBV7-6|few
TGTGCCAGCAGCTTAGAAGGGGGGGATATGAATACGCAGTATTTT
CASSLEGGDMNTQYF
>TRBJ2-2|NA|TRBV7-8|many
TGTGCCAGCAGTACCACCGGGGAGCTGTTTTTT
CASSTTGELFF
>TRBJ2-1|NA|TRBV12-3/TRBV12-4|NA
TGTGCCAGCAGTAGGGAGCTCCCGCAGTTCTTC
CASSRELPQFF
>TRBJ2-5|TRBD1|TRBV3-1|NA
TGTGCCAGCAGCCCATGGGACAGGGGGACCGAGACCCAGTACTTC
CASSPWDRGTETQYF
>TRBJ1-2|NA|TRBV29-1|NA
TGCAGCGCCGGGGATTATGGCTACACCTTC
CSAGDYGYTF
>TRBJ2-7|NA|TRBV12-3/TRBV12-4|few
TGTGCCAGCAGTTTATCCAGGGCTGGGGAGCAGTACTTC
CASSLSRAGEQYF
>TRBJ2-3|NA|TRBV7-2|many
TGTGCCAGCAGCGGAAACCTCGGGGATACGCAGTATTTT
CASSGNLGDTQYF
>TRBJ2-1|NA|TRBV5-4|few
TGTGCCAGCAGCTTAACTCTAGAATCGGATGAGCAGTTCTTC
CASSLTLESDEQFF
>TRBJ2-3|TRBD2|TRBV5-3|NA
TGTGCCAGCTCGGGACTAGCGGGAGTATCGACAGATACGCAGTATTTT
CASSGLAGVSTDTQYF
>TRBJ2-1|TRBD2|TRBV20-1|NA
TGCAGTGCTAGAGATGGAGGCGGGAGGTCGGAGAATGAGCAGTTCTTC
CSARDGGGRSENEQFF
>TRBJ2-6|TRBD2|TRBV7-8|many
TGTGCCAGCTGTATGCCAGCGGGAGTATTTGGGGCCAACGTCCTGACTTTC
CASCMPAGVFGANVLTF
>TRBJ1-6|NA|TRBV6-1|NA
TGTGCCAGCAGTGAGCTCCATGACTCCTATAATTCACCCCTCCACTTT
CASSELHDSYNSPLHF
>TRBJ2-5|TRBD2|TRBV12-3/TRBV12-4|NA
TGTGCCAGCAGTTTATCCGGGACTAGCGGAGGAGGGACCCAGTACTTC
CASSLSGTSGGGTQYF
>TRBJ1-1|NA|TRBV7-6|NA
TGTGCCAGCAGCTCCAGATCATTAGAGGACACTGAAGCTTTCTTT
CASSSRSLEDTEAFF
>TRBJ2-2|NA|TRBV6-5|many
TGTGCCAGCAGTCTCAGGGGCGGGGAGCTGTTTTTT
CASSLRGGELFF
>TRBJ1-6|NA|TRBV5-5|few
TGTGCCAGCAGCCCGTCCCATGGAGTTCCCCTCCACTTT
CASSPSHGVPLHF
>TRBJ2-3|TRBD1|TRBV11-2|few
TGTGCCAGCAGCTGGAGACAGGGGGTTTTCACAGATACGCAGTATTTT
CASSWRQGVFTDTQYF